Listed below are T cell receptor beta chains from one sample, sequenced in a study of cytomegalovirus exposure and HLA in healthy donors. Assay used: immunoSEQ multiplex PCR; TCRdb lists only in-frame clones, some missing. The data contain over 100,000 clones, about 61% of them singletons. The specimen was PBMCs. These receptors were obtained from a woman aged 25 to 39 in good health and CMV-seronegative. Each CDR3 is given without its conserved first and last residue.

CDR3 protein: ASSWGQGAYEQY
V gene: TRBV27
J gene: TRBJ2-7
CDR3 length: 12

CDR3 protein: ASSKTVSSYEQY
V gene: TRBV6-5
J gene: TRBJ2-7
CDR3 length: 12

CDR3 protein: ATSRDRGPAKNIQY
V gene: TRBV15
J gene: TRBJ2-4
CDR3 length: 14

CDR3 protein: ASSHRTGETQY
V gene: TRBV7-3
J gene: TRBJ2-5
CDR3 length: 11

CDR3 protein: ASSEWGTGLQF
V gene: TRBV25-1
J gene: TRBJ2-1
CDR3 length: 11

CDR3 protein: ASSLPGNTEAF
V gene: TRBV5-4
J gene: TRBJ1-1
CDR3 length: 11

CDR3 protein: ASTLGGGRDGYT
V gene: TRBV9
J gene: TRBJ1-2
CDR3 length: 12

CDR3 protein: ASRGGSGDGELF
V gene: TRBV2
J gene: TRBJ2-2
CDR3 length: 12

CDR3 protein: ASSRRDRAFAYEQY
V gene: TRBV7-8
J gene: TRBJ2-7
CDR3 length: 14

CDR3 protein: ASSADGRGSMESDTQY
V gene: TRBV19
J gene: TRBJ2-3
CDR3 length: 16

CDR3 protein: ASSVATSGCSYEQY
V gene: TRBV9
J gene: TRBJ2-7
CDR3 length: 14

CDR3 protein: ASSPQGGNTIY
V gene: TRBV9
J gene: TRBJ1-3
CDR3 length: 11

CDR3 protein: ASSLLAGGTDTQY
V gene: TRBV28
J gene: TRBJ2-3
CDR3 length: 13